This TCR beta chain was captured by sequencing in a study of radiotherapy plus CTLA-4 blockade in lung cancer. This clone was detected only once. What it binds is unknown. The study's findings and limits: Early blood T cell clone dynamics, with interferon-beta, were reported to best predict response. There was expansion of tumor-derived TCR clones in blood after radiotherapy plus ipilimumab.

Repertoires were generated with immunoSEQ multiplex PCR, while TCRdb's copy carries only in-frame clones and drops some. Of about 43,000 clones listed, roughly 67% are singletons. Ipilimumab CTLA-4 blockade and focal radiation were given to patients with chemo-refractory metastatic non-small-cell lung cancer. The clonotype comes from a human donor with non-small cell lung cancer who had a partial response to radiotherapy plus ipilimumab. This sample comprised peripheral blood, obtained from a patient treated with radiotherapy plus ipilimumab.

The CDR3 DNA reads TGTGCCATCGGCCGGGACACAGTCTATGGCTACACCTTC. It encodes CAIGRDTVYGYTF. This chain connects TRBV2 to TRBJ1-2; D may be TRBD1 (6 bases). The CDR3 runs 13 residues. Between the trimmed V and J ends, which lost 10 bases and 4 bases, there was a span of 16 bases. Looked up from germline, CDR1 is SNHLY and CDR2 is FYNNEI.